Listed here are 26 T cell receptor beta chains from one sample, sequenced in a study of metastatic and nonmetastatic thyroid tumors. Among the patients, none had received any treatment before thyroid surgery. MiXCR reprocessed the PCR reads for TCRdb. The table lists approximately 24,000 clones, 20% to 25% of them singletons. The source material was blood. The source is a male donor with papillary thyroid cancer or a benign thyroid nodule (not recorded which). Some clones in this sample may be carry-over from other donors' samples.

This sequence joins TRBV20-1 and TRBJ2-3; D call uncertain. V lost 3 bases, J lost 4 bases, and 11 bases lay in between. This CDR3 contains 13 residues. Germline assignment: CDR1 DFQATT and CDR2 SNEGSKA (reference sequence). The CDR3 bases are TGCAGTGCTAGTCTGGGGTTTCCAGATACGCAGTATTTT. This gives the protein CSASLGFPDTQYF.

There are many counts of this clone. The rearrangement joins TRBV5-1 to TRBJ2-3; no clear D. This CDR3 region has 14 residues. Germline-derived CDR1 and CDR2 are SGHRS and YFSETQ. V lost 1 base and J 3 bases, leaving 9 bases between the germline ends. CDR3 protein: CASSLPDPTDTQYF. The CDR3 DNA is TGCGCCAGCAGCTTGCCGGACCCAACAGATACGCAGTATTTT.

This clone was seen ten or more times. The rearrangement links TRBV20-1 to TRBJ1-5, with D possibly matching TRBD1 (5 bases). CDR1 is DFQATT, CDR2 SNEGSKA, per germline (reference sequence). The CDR3 has 15 amino acids. The V and J ends lost 3 bases and 4 bases respectively, with 16 bases between them. CDR3 protein: CSARPPGQENQPQHF. The CDR3 nucleotides are TGCAGTGCTAGGCCTCCGGGGCAGGAGAATCAGCCCCAGCATTTT.

This clone was counted many times. The rearrangement joins TRBV18 to TRBJ1-1; unclear D gene. Germline V lookup: CDR1 KGHSH, CDR2 LQKENI. The CDR3 is 13 amino acids. V was shortened by 6 bases and J by 3 bases, with 11 bases between the two germline ends. CDR3 protein: CASSTDGYTEAFF. CDR3 coding DNA: TGTGCCAGCTCGACCGACGGGTACACTGAAGCTTTCTTT.

The chain carries TRBV30 and TRBJ1-4; D perhaps matches TRBD1 (6 bases). There are 13 residues in the CDR3. Trimming cost V 7 bases and J 6 bases, with 15 bases left between them. Per the germline V gene, CDR1 is GTSNPN and CDR2 is SVGIG (reference sequence). The CDR3 DNA sequence: TGTGCCTCAAGTGGGGGGCGCGATGAAAAACTGTTTTTT. Protein sequence: CASSGGRDEKLFF.

This rearrangement joins TRBV12-3 or TRBV12-4 to TRBJ2-3; D is unclear. Trimming left V 2 bases short and J 10 bases short, with 7 bases between. The CDR3 extends over 11 amino acids. The CDR3 sequence: CASSLSGSQYF. The CDR3 region has the DNA TGTGCCAGCAGTTTATCAGGTTCGCAGTATTTT.

This clone was detected many times. The rearrangement uses TRBV6-1 and TRBJ2-5; the D call may be TRBD1 or TRBD2 (5 bases each). The CDR3 loop spans 13 amino acids. Germline assignment: CDR1 MNHNS and CDR2 SASEGT. V gave up 3 bases and J gave up 5 bases, with 10 bases separating them. CDR3 protein: CASSEGEWETQYF. The CDR3 nucleotides are TGTGCCAGCAGTGAGGGGGAGTGGGAGACCCAGTACTTC.

This clone showed up many times. This chain uses TRBV7-9 with TRBJ1-6, with 10 nucleotides matching TRBD1. Germline trimming cut 5 bases from V and 8 bases from J; bases unmatched to any gene: 0. CDR3 length equals 13 residues. Germline CDR1 and CDR2: SEHNR and FQNEAQ (reference sequence). This chain's CDR3 is CASSGQGDSPLHF. The CDR3 coding sequence is TGTGCCAGCAGCGGACAGGGGGATTCACCCCTCCACTTT.

Comments on this clone: A read error may account for a junction end that differs from germline. This chain joins TRBV24-1 and TRBJ2-2; D might be TRBD1 (5 bases). There are 16 residues in the CDR3. Germline assignment: CDR1 KGHDR and CDR2 SFDVKD. This CDR3 is CATSDLGPVDTEELFF. The CDR3 bases are TGTGCCACCAGTGATTTAGGCCCTGTGGACACCGAGGAGCTGTTTTTT.

Comments on this clone: At one end the junction does not follow the germline gene, possibly because of a read error. The chain carries TRBV28 and TRBJ2-7; TRBD2 matches at 9 bases. The germline V gene encodes CDR1 MDHEN and CDR2 SYDVKM. This CDR3 spans 15 amino acids. Here the CDR3 reads CASSLFSRSGRPTDF. The CDR3 DNA follows: TGTGCCAGCAGTTTATTCTCTCGCAGCGGGAGGCCCACGGACTTC.

This chain uses TRBV4-1 with TRBJ2-1; D is unclear. Germline V gives CDR1 MGHRA, CDR2 YSYEKL. The CDR3 runs to 15 residues. Between the trimmed V and J ends, which lost 3 bases and 9 bases, there was a span of 18 bases. The CDR3 here is CASSHDMAGSGEQFF. In DNA form, the CDR3 reads TGCGCCAGCAGCCATGATATGGCAGGATCCGGTGAGCAGTTCTTC.

This clone has at least ten counts. The chain combines TRBV30 with TRBJ1-4; 10 bases map to TRBD1. V gave up 0 bases and J gave up 8 bases; unmatched junction bases: 15. The CDR3 covers 18 residues. Germline assignment: CDR1 GTSNPN and CDR2 SVGIG (reference sequence). Written as DNA, the CDR3 is TGTGCCTGGAGTGTACTCGGGACAGGGGAATTATTGGGGGAAAAACTGTTTTTT. Its translation: CAWSVLGTGELLGEKLFF.

This clone came up many times. The chain is built from TRBV7-2 and TRBJ1-1, with D hard to call. The CDR3 is made up of 14 amino acids. V was cut by 2 bases and J by 0 bases, with 7 bases left in between. CDR1 is SGHTA and CDR2 is FQGNSA in the germline V gene. The CDR3 DNA is TGTGCCAGCAGCTTAAACCGGATGAACACTGAAGCTTTCTTT. Translation: CASSLNRMNTEAFF.

This clone was detected ten times or more. The sample contains more than one DNA sequence encoding this CDR3. The chain joins TRBV12-3 or TRBV12-4 to TRBJ2-3; no firm D call. The V and J ends lost 2 bases and 4 bases respectively, with 1 base between them. The CDR3 spans 11 residues. The CDR3 DNA is TGTGCCAGCAGTTTATCAGATACGCAGTATTTT. It is translated as CASSLSDTQYF.

The chain couples TRBV6-4 to TRBJ2-2, with D maybe TRBD2 (6 bases). CDR1 is MRHNA and CDR2 is SNTAGT in the germline V gene. Trimming took off 2 bases at V and 5 bases at J, with 12 bases between the two ends. There are 15 residues in the CDR3. The CDR3 region is CASSDGRGGTGELFF. Here the CDR3 DNA reads TGTGCCAGCAGTGACGGTCGGGGAGGTACCGGGGAGCTGTTTTTT.

This clone was picked up a small number of times. An end of the junction does not agree with germline; a read error may underlie this. This chain links TRBV29-1 with TRBJ2-3; D unclear. The CDR3 consists of 13 residues. Per the germline V gene, CDR1 is SQVTM and CDR2 is ANQGSEA. As DNA, the CDR3 is TGCAGCGTTGGCAGCAGTGGGCGAGATACACAGTATTTT. Its translation is CSVGSSGRDTQYF.

This clone was detected many times. This chain uses TRBV6-1 with TRBJ1-2; 7 nucleotides line up with TRBD1. The junction had 9 bases not matched to a gene; V was cut back by 6 bases and J by 2 bases. Per germline, CDR1 MNHNS and CDR2 SASEGT. The CDR3 contains 15 residues. The CDR3 region is CASRLRDRNNYGYTF. CDR3 sequence (DNA): TGTGCCAGCAGACTGAGGGACAGAAACAACTATGGCTACACCTTC.

This clone was recorded at least ten times. Here the CDR3 DNA reads TGTGCCAGCAGCGCACAGGGGGGCTTTACTGAAGCTTTCTTT. Translation: CASSAQGGFTEAFF. The chain recombines TRBV5-6 with TRBJ1-1; 8 bases agree with TRBD1. This CDR3 has 14 residues. Per germline, CDR1 SGHDT and CDR2 YYEEEE. V shed 4 bases and J 5 bases; nucleotides not matched to a gene: 7.

Ten or more counts support this clone. The V gene is TRBV5-1, the J gene TRBJ1-1; TRBD1 matches 8 bases. Germline loops: CDR1 SGHRS, CDR2 YFSETQ. The V and J ends lost 4 bases and 3 bases, in that order; junction bases with no gene match: 5. The CDR3 is 14 residues long. DNA of the CDR3: TGCGCCAGCAGCCTGATGACAGGGGACACTGAAGCTTTCTTT. This encodes CASSLMTGDTEAFF.

The chain is built from TRBV6-4 and TRBJ2-2; tentatively, D is TRBD1 (5 bases). Trimming removed 6 bases at V and 9 bases at J, with 20 bases between. The CDR3 is 15 amino acids. Germline CDR1 MRHNA, CDR2 SNTAGT. CDR3 region: CASSVGWGNNWELFF. For the CDR3, the DNA is TGTGCCAGCAGCGTCGGTTGGGGCAACAACTGGGAGCTGTTTTTT.

This clone has ten or more counts. The chain joins TRBV6-6 to TRBJ2-2, with TRBD2 identical over 12 bases. With V trimmed by 2 bases and J by 3 bases, 7 bases remained unmatched. Looked up from germline, CDR1 is MNHNY and CDR2 is SVGAGI (reference sequence). The CDR3 runs 18 residues. CDR3 sequence (DNA): TGTGCCAGCAGTTACATTTCTAGCGGGGGGGCGGACACCGGGGAGCTGTTTTTT. It yields the protein CASSYISSGGADTGELFF.

To note about this clone: An end of the junction does not agree with germline; a read error may underlie this. This chain links TRBV12-3 or TRBV12-4 with TRBJ1-1; TRBD1 aligns across 8 bases. The CDR3 contains 13 residues. The CDR3 loop is CACSRQGNTEAFF. The DNA for the CDR3 is TGTGCCTGCAGTCGACAGGGGAACACAGAAGCTTTCTTT.

This clone was observed many times. The chain joins TRBV2 to TRBJ1-3; no clear D. Germline V gives CDR1 SNHLY, CDR2 FYNNEI. This CDR3 is built from 13 residues. Trimming stripped 1 base from V and 4 bases from J, with 5 bases between. The CDR3 coding sequence is TGTGCCAGCAGTGAAGGAAGGGGAAACACCATATATTTT. Translating it yields CASSEGRGNTIYF.

This clone was seen ten or more times. The rearrangement links TRBV30 to TRBJ2-3; 7 bases match TRBD1. CDR1 and CDR2 from the germline V gene are GTSNPN and SVGIG (reference sequence). The CDR3 has 14 amino acids. V shed 7 bases and J 1 base; nucleotides not matched to a gene: 8. Written as DNA, the CDR3 is TGTGCCTCACGGACAGGACTCGGCACAGATACGCAGTATTTT. Residues: CASRTGLGTDTQYF. Variable domain in full (rest from reference TRBV30 and TRBJ2-3): SQTIHQWPATLVQPVGSPLSLECTVEGTSNPNLYWYRQAAGRGLQLLFYSVGIGQISSEVPQNLSASRPQDRQFILSSKKLLLSDSGFYLCASRTGLGTDTQYFGPGTRLTVL.

The rearrangement joins TRBV30 to TRBJ2-5; TRBD2 agrees at 10 bases. Germline values: CDR1 GTSNPN, CDR2 SVGIG (reference sequence). The CDR3 length is 14 residues. Germline trimming cut 1 base from V and 5 bases from J; bases unmatched to any gene: 4. CDR3 loop: CAWSGTSGGETQYF. The CDR3 DNA follows: TGTGCCTGGAGTGGGACTAGCGGAGGGGAGACCCAGTACTTC.

The sample holds many counts of this clone. This chain connects TRBV12-5 to TRBJ2-1, with 10 positions matching TRBD2. V lost 6 bases and J lost 3; bases outside the gene matches: 8. Germline loops: CDR1 LGHNT, CDR2 FRNRAP. This CDR3 is 16 amino acids long. The CDR3: CASGRASGSRYNEQFF. CDR3 sequence (DNA): TGTGCTAGTGGCCGGGCTAGCGGGAGTCGCTACAATGAGCAGTTCTTC.